Included here is one T cell receptor (beta chain) sequence, with context. Its antigen is undetermined. These data originate in a study of regulatory T cells in long-lasting Graves disease. This CDR3 contains 17 residues. Germline values: CDR1 SNHLY, CDR2 FYNNEI. With V trimmed by 5 bases and J by 3 bases, 12 bases remained unmatched. Stated time point: newly diagnosed GD, antithyroid drugs for less than 3 months. Extracted RNA from PBMCs served as the source of the TCR library. Through Arm-PCR of CDR3 regions and iRepertoire HTBI primers, TCR beta libraries were built. Each CDR3 protein is one row after TCRdb ran MiXCR on the multiplex PCR reads. This sample has about 530,000 distinct CDR3 sequences, with roughly 15% found just once. Whole-study results and caveats: Newly diagnosed patients had higher TCR diversity than persistent Graves' patients did.

These data were likewise used in another study, on T cells in Graves' hyperthyroidism and ophthalmopathy. That work states: Graves' hyperthyroidism is called stable when ophthalmopathy does not progress within 18 months. A first-round RT-PCR of the TCR CDR3 used the HTBI primer set. Most thyroid-expanded clonotypes above 0.001 were also found in blood.

The genes are TRBV2 and TRBJ2-2, with 7 positions matching TRBD1. The sample in question was peripheral blood mononuclear cells (PBMCs), obtained at new diagnosis, from a patient treated with antithyroid drugs. This TCR derives from a woman aged 35-65 years with Graves disease. DNA of the CDR3: TGTGCCAGCAGTTCGGTCAAGGGGGCGCTGGACACCGGGGAGCTGTTTTTT. It translates to CASSSVKGALDTGELFF.